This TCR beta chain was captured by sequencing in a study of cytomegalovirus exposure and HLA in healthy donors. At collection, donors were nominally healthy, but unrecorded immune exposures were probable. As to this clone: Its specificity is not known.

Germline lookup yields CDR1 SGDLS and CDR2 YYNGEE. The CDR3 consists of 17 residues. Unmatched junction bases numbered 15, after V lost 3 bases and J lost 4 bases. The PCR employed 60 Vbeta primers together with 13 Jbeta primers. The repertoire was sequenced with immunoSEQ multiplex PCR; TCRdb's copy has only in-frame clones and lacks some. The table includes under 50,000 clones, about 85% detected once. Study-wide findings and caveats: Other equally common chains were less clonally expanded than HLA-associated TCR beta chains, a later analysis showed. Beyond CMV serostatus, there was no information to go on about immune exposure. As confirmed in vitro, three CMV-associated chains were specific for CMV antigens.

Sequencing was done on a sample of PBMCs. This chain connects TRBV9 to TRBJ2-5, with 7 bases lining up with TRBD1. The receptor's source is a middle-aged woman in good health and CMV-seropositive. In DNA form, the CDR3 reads TGTGCCAGCAGCGCAGGGGGTTCGGTGTATCCGGGAGAGACCCAGTACTTC. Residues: CASSAGGSVYPGETQYF.